This TCR beta chain was sequenced in a study of shared clonotypes between healthy human individuals. Germline values: CDR1 SEHNR, CDR2 FQNEAQ (reference sequence). Trimming pared 5 bases from V and 7 bases from J, leaving 21 bases between. The CDR3 has 16 residues. Profiled with immunoSEQ multiplex PCR; TCRdb holds only in-frame clones, not every one. The sample holds some 1,600,000 clones, 95% to 99% seen once. The receptor was isolated from a young man in good health. Sequencing input: naive CD4+ T cells sorted from blood. The subset: CD45RA+ positively selected. The rearrangement uses TRBV7-9 and TRBJ1-5; the D is unclear. CDR3 loop: CASSQLMGPRGQPQHF. CDR3 nucleotides: TGTGCCAGCAGCCAACTCATGGGTCCCCGGGGACAGCCCCAGCATTTT.